Reported below is one T cell receptor (beta chain). The target of this receptor is not known. It has no much larger one-base neighbor in the sample; base qualities were not kept. In the prospective study, participants were roughly 18 to 95 years old, resided in about 25 geographic areas of the United States, and were enrolled through a virtual design. In the prospective study, cohorts were assigned on the basis of participant-reported clinical history obtained from a screening survey and a study questionnaire. Recovered participants in ImmuneRACE Cohort 3 were defined by two consecutive negative NP/OP PCR tests, clearance by a healthcare professional, or resolution of symptoms. In the prospective study, mobile phlebotomists collected whole blood, serum and a nasopharyngeal or oropharyngeal swab from each participant. Additional blood draws and questionnaires over an approximately 2-month period could optionally be provided by prospective study participants. Before DNA extraction, prospective study blood samples were shipped either frozen or at room temperature.

The immunoSEQ Assay, a bias-controlled multiplex PCR, was used to amplify TCRbeta CDR3 regions from genomic DNA. Under the source paper's analysis protocol: Nucleated cell counts per sample were estimated from amplification of reference gene primers within the assay. Sequence reads were collapsed and filtered to measure the absolute abundance of every unique TCRbeta CDR3 rearrangement. For each sample, productive Simpson clonality was calculated as the square root of Simpson's diversity index across productive rearrangements. The source is immuneACCESS, and TCRdb retained only in-frame sequences with V and J called. Part of the clones is not carried over; for the studies checked, unresolved V genes explain less than half of this, and the remainder is unexplained. For V, J and clone size, that table is used; D and trimming come from the DNA. Here the sample has a few hundred thousand clones; 80% to 90% occur a single time. The ten largest clones add up to roughly 2% of the sample.

Taken from cysteine to phenylalanine, the CDR3 has 16 residues. CDR3 DNA only is kept here, 48 bases in frame from base 1. According to the germline V gene, CDR1 reads SGHRS and CDR2 reads YFSETQ. Trimming costs V 2 bases and J 3 bases, and their ends lie 17 bases apart. This entry is derived from a study of blood T cell repertoires in COVID-19 (TCRdb year 2020). In terms of the full investigation: Samples from collaborators originated in the United States, Italy and Spain and spanned both the acute and convalescent phases of COVID-19. The prospective study material was composed of cDNA or gDNA derived from T cells, B-cell-depleted T cells, or PBMCs. Where HLA class I and class II types were available, the types were taken from metadata supplied by the sample provider, not from assay-based typing. Nearly every sample came with metadata listing a de-identified subject ID, COVID-19 status, age in years and sex. The dataset comprised deeply sampled blood TCRbeta repertoires from subjects exposed to, actively infected with, or recovered from COVID-19. A freely available public database, intended as a resource for researchers studying the immune response to SARS-CoV-2, is where the repertoires were released. The samples were drawn from the first 160 participants of the ongoing ImmuneRACE study and from about 1,200 subjects provided by 6 global collaborators.

General study outcomes and caveats: The quantity of clinical and demographic metadata differed by source and by participant and was supplied without curation.

The V and J genes are TRBV5-1 and TRBJ2-5; TRBD1 might be the D gene, on 5 matching bases. Specimen: PBMCs or T cells enriched from blood (not recorded which). This sequence was found in a man aged 25-45 years who had recovered from COVID-19. At the DNA level, the sequence is TGCGCCAGCAGCTTCGGCTCTTCAGGGCTGGAAGAGACCCAGTACTTC. It encodes CASSFGSSGLEETQYF.